The 32 T cell receptor beta chains in this list originate from one sample, sequenced in a study of blood T cell repertoires in COVID-19. Produced via immunoSEQ multiplex PCR; TCRdb's table is partial and in-frame only. The sample lists 200,000 to 300,000 clones; 88% were seen once. Input material: peripheral blood. The receptors here all came from a human donor in a cohort sampled during active COVID-19.

The rearrangement joins TRBV19 to TRBJ2-7; 13 bases agree with TRBD2. The germline V gene encodes CDR1 LNHDA and CDR2 SQIVND (reference sequence). The CDR3 runs to 16 residues. V gave up 6 bases and J gave up 5 bases; unmatched junction bases: 10. The CDR3 DNA sequence: TGTGCCAGTAGACCTGCTGGACTAGCGGGAGTCCACGAGCAGTACTTC. Protein sequence: CASRPAGLAGVHEQYF.

This clone was counted a few times. The CDR3 protein is CASSPRTSGSNEQFF. For the CDR3, the DNA is TGTGCCAGTAGTCCCCGGACTAGCGGGAGTAATGAGCAGTTCTTC. The chain recombines TRBV19 with TRBJ2-1; the match to TRBD2 covers 13 bases. The ends lost 5 bases at V and 7 bases at J; junction bases unmatched: 5. The germline V gene encodes CDR1 LNHDA and CDR2 SQIVND (reference sequence). The CDR3 length is 15 residues. Filled out from reference TRBV19 and TRBJ2-1, the complete variable domain reads DGGITQSPKYLFRKEGQNVTLSCEQNLNHDAMYWYRQDPGQGLRLIYYSQIVNDFQKGDIAEGYSVSREKKESFPLTVTSAQKNPTAFYLCASSPRTSGSNEQFFGPGTRLTVL.

This clone was seen only once. This chain joins TRBV19 and TRBJ2-7; 8 nucleotides match TRBD2. This CDR3 is built from 15 residues. CDR1 is LNHDA, CDR2 SQIVND, per germline (reference sequence). Trimming at V came to 3 bases and at J to 4 bases, leaving 8 bases not matched to a gene. This chain's CDR3 is CASSILCGGLYEQYF. As DNA, the CDR3 is TGTGCCAGTAGTATTTTGTGCGGGGGGCTTTACGAGCAGTACTTC.

The genes are TRBV7-6 and TRBJ2-3; D gene unclear. The CDR3 runs to 13 residues. Trimming pared 2 bases from V and 4 bases from J, leaving 7 bases between. Germline CDR1 reads SGHVS; CDR2 reads FNYEAQ. CDR3 coding DNA: TGTGCCAGCAGCTTATTGGCCGCAGATACGCAGTATTTT. This codes for CASSLLAADTQYF.

The genes are TRBV7-3 and TRBJ2-2; TRBD1 matches 7 bases. The germline V gene encodes CDR1 SGHTA and CDR2 FQGTGA. V trimming: 5 bases; J trimming: 5 bases; junction bases outside the gene matches: 8. The CDR3 extends over 15 amino acids. CDR3 amino acids: CASSRAGGRTGELFF. In DNA, the CDR3 is TGTGCCAGCAGCCGCGCAGGGGGAAGGACCGGGGAGCTGTTTTTT.

The gene calls are TRBV7-2 and TRBJ1-5, with D perhaps TRBD1 (5 bases). V was shortened by 5 bases and J by 6 bases, with 20 bases between the two germline ends. Germline values: CDR1 SGHTA, CDR2 FQGNSA. The CDR3 has 16 residues. The CDR3, as DNA: TGTGCCAGCAGCCAACGGGGGGGGGAATTGGTTCAGCCCCAGCATTTT. Its protein product is CASSQRGGELVQPQHF.

The chain links TRBV6-1 to TRBJ1-5, with 9 bases identical to TRBD1. In germline, CDR1 is MNHNS, CDR2 SASEGT. The CDR3 totals 19 residues. V shed 4 bases, J shed 4 bases, and the junction held 17 bases outside the gene matches. In DNA form, the CDR3 reads TGTGCCAGCAGTGTACTCCGGGACAGGGTCATCGGAGCTAATCAGCCCCAGCATTTT. Its translation is CASSVLRDRVIGANQPQHF.

The chain employs TRBV10-3 and TRBJ2-1; TRBD1 matches at 7 bases. Germline values: CDR1 ENHRY, CDR2 SYGVKD. V lost 10 bases to trimming and J lost 8 bases; unmatched junction nucleotides: 14. CDR3 length: 14 residues. CDR3 bases: TGTGCCACCTTACAGGGGAGCAGGGTCCATGAGCAGTTCTTC. It encodes CATLQGSRVHEQFF.

The chain links TRBV30 to TRBJ2-6; TRBD1 is a possible D gene (5 bases). V lost 0 bases and J 0 bases, leaving 9 bases between the germline ends. CDR3 length: 16 residues. Germline V lookup: CDR1 GTSNPN, CDR2 SVGIG (reference sequence). CDR3 protein: CAWSVLRASGANVLTF. The CDR3 DNA sequence: TGTGCCTGGAGTGTACTCAGGGCCTCTGGGGCCAACGTCCTGACTTTC.

The genes are TRBV5-1 and TRBJ2-3; tentative D call: TRBD2 (5 bases). V was trimmed by 0 bases and J by 6 bases, leaving 17 bases between them. CDR3 size: 16 residues. The V gene's germline CDR1 is SGHRS and CDR2 YFSETQ. As DNA, the CDR3 is TGCGCCAGCAGCTTGGGGCCAGGCGCGGGTCTTGATACGCAGTATTTT. Translating it yields CASSLGPGAGLDTQYF.

CDR3 loop: CASSSSETQYF. The CDR3 nucleotides are TGTGCCAGCAGCTCGTCAGAGACCCAGTACTTC. The chain links TRBV11-2 to TRBJ2-5; D is unresolved. The CDR3 runs to 11 residues. Germline values: CDR1 SGHAT, CDR2 FQNNGV. V was trimmed by 4 bases and J by 4 bases, leaving 4 bases between them.

This rearrangement joins TRBV18 to TRBJ2-1; 10 positions match TRBD2. The CDR3 extends over 15 amino acids. Germline V gene sequence: CDR1 KGHSH, CDR2 LQKENI. V lost 5 bases to trimming and J lost 10 bases; unmatched junction nucleotides: 11. CDR3 region: CASSSSRTSGLEQFF. The CDR3 coding sequence is TGTGCCAGCTCATCCTCGCGGACTAGCGGCTTAGAGCAGTTCTTC.

The chain carries TRBV7-2 and TRBJ1-2; D is ambiguous. CDR3 length equals 15 residues. CDR1 and CDR2 from the germline V gene are SGHTA and FQGNSA. V was cut by 8 bases and J by 0 bases, with 16 bases left in between. The CDR3 sequence is CASHLAITANYGYTF. The CDR3 coding sequence is TGTGCCAGCCACTTAGCCATCACAGCTAACTATGGCTACACCTTC.

The chain couples TRBV28 to TRBJ1-2; a weak D match, TRBD1 (6 bases). Trimming pared 6 bases from V and 4 bases from J, leaving 12 bases between. The CDR3 has 13 amino acids. In germline, CDR1 is MDHEN, CDR2 SYDVKM. The CDR3 nucleotides are TGTGCCAGCAGCGCTGGACAGATCTATGGCTACACCTTC. Protein product: CASSAGQIYGYTF.

The chain combines TRBV15 with TRBJ2-7; D unclear. V lost 2 bases and J 2 bases, leaving 13 bases between the germline ends. Germline V gene lookup returns CDR1 LNHNV and CDR2 YYDKDF (reference sequence). CDR3 length equals 15 residues. The CDR3 spells CATSRLQVRTYEQYF. The DNA for the CDR3 is TGTGCCACCAGCAGACTTCAGGTTAGAACCTACGAGCAGTACTTC.

The chain recombines TRBV7-2 with TRBJ2-3, with a tentative D call TRBD1 (5 bases). Germline V gene sequence: CDR1 SGHTA, CDR2 FQGNSA. The V and J ends lost 0 bases and 2 bases respectively, with 6 bases between them. The CDR3 is made up of 14 amino acids. The chain's CDR3 is CASSLADNTDTQYF. The CDR3 nucleotides read TGTGCCAGCAGCTTAGCGGACAACACAGATACGCAGTATTTT.

The chain couples TRBV7-9 to TRBJ2-6, with TRBD1 matching over 7 bases. The ends lost 2 bases at V and 0 bases at J; junction bases unmatched: 4. CDR1 is SEHNR, CDR2 FQNEAQ, per germline (reference sequence). The CDR3 contains 17 residues. CDR3 amino acids: CASSLQGVHSGANVLTF. DNA for the CDR3: TGTGCCAGCAGCTTACAGGGGGTCCACTCTGGGGCCAACGTCCTGACTTTC.

This clone appeared once. The chain recombines TRBV11-3 with TRBJ1-1; D remains ambiguous. V was cut by 5 bases and J by 5 bases, with 12 bases left in between. Germline lookup yields CDR1 SGHNT and CDR2 YENEEA. The CDR3 spans 13 residues. DNA of the CDR3: TGTGCCAGCAGCGAAATGGGGAGTACTGAAGCTTTCTTT. It encodes CASSEMGSTEAFF. Together with reference TRBV11-3 and TRBJ1-1, the CDR3 gives the full variable domain: EAGVVQSPRYKIIEKKQPVAFWCNPISGHNTLYWYLQNLGQGPELLIRYENEEAVDDSQLPKDRFSAERLKGVDSTLKIQPAELGDSAVYLCASSEMGSTEAFFGQGTRLTVV.

This chain connects TRBV7-2 to TRBJ2-7; the match to TRBD2 covers 7 bases. The ends lost 0 bases at V and 0 bases at J; junction bases unmatched: 5. CDR1 is SGHTA, CDR2 FQGNSA, per germline. The CDR3 runs 16 residues. The DNA of the CDR3 is TGTGCCAGCAGCTTAGCAGCGGGATCCAGCTCCTACGAGCAGTACTTC. Its protein product is CASSLAAGSSSYEQYF.

This sequence joins TRBV28 and TRBJ2-5, with TRBD2 as a possible D gene (7 bases). Trimming left V 5 bases short and J 5 bases short, with 18 bases between. The V gene's germline CDR1 is MDHEN and CDR2 SYDVKM. The CDR3 is 15 amino acids. The CDR3 nucleotides read TGTGCCAGCAGTGAAGCGGGACAAGGGGGGGAGACCCAGTACTTC. This encodes CASSEAGQGGETQYF.

The gene calls are TRBV21-1 and TRBJ2-6; TRBD1, as called in the table, went unchecked against the DNA. TRBV21-1 is classified as a pseudogene. The CDR3 covers 16 residues. The CDR3 is CASTARGMLTPNVLTF. Written as DNA, the CDR3 is TGTGCCAGCACCGCTAGGGGAATGCTCACCCCCAACGTCCTGACTTTC.

This chain uses TRBV7-8 with TRBJ2-3; unclear D gene. CDR1 SGHVS and CDR2 FQNEAQ come from the germline V gene. The CDR3 is made up of 18 amino acids. Trimming removed 4 bases at V and 0 bases at J, with 20 bases between. The CDR3 DNA reads TGTGCCAGCAGCTCATTCCTCTTTACTCCGCATAGCACAGATACGCAGTATTTT. This translates into CASSSFLFTPHSTDTQYF.

The chain combines TRBV4-3 with TRBJ2-7; TRBD2 agrees at 10 bases. CDR3 length: 17 amino acids. The V and J ends lost 3 bases and 2 bases, in that order; junction bases with no gene match: 10. Germline lookup yields CDR1 LGHNA and CDR2 YSLEER. This CDR3 is CASSHGGERGGPYEQYF. DNA of the CDR3: TGCGCCAGCAGCCACGGAGGGGAGCGGGGGGGTCCCTACGAGCAGTACTTC.

The count of this clone is one. The J gene is TRBJ1-4, the V gene TRBV4-2; TRBD1 agrees at 10 bases. Germline trimming cut 2 bases from V and 7 bases from J; bases unmatched to any gene: 4. This CDR3 comprises 15 residues. The V gene's germline CDR1 is LGHNA and CDR2 YNFKEQ. CDR3 region: CASSQTGTGVEKLFF. The CDR3 DNA sequence: TGTGCCAGCAGCCAAACCGGGACAGGGGTTGAAAAACTGTTTTTT.

The chain recombines TRBV27 with TRBJ1-6, with 7 bases matching TRBD1. The length of the CDR3 is 14 residues. Trimming removed 6 bases from V and 8 bases from J; junction bases left unmatched: 7. Germline V lookup: CDR1 MNHEY, CDR2 SMNVEV (reference sequence). The chain's CDR3 is CASRPLTGDSPLHF. For the CDR3, the DNA is TGTGCCAGCAGACCACTCACAGGGGATTCACCCCTCCACTTT.

CDR3 bases: TGTGCCAGCAGTTTGACGGGGACAACTAATGAAAAACTGTTTTTT. Protein: CASSLTGTTNEKLFF. The rearrangement joins TRBV28 to TRBJ1-4; D unresolved. Germline-derived CDR1 and CDR2 are MDHEN and SYDVKM. This CDR3 region has 15 residues. Trimming removed 3 bases at V and 0 bases at J, with 8 bases between.

V gene TRBV9 combines with J gene TRBJ2-3; D remains unclear. Germline CDR1 is SGDLS and CDR2 is YYNGEE. This CDR3 has 12 amino acids. The ends were cut back, 4 bases at V and 2 bases at J, with 5 bases in the middle. Here the CDR3 DNA reads TGTGCCAGCAGCCCGTACACAGATACGCAGTATTTT. This encodes CASSPYTDTQYF.

This clone was seen a few times. The chain has TRBV3-1 (or the pseudogene TRBV3-2) and TRBJ1-2; the match to TRBD1 covers 7 bases. The CDR3 length is 15 residues. Looked up from germline, CDR1 is LGHDT and CDR2 is YNNKEL (reference sequence). Trimming removed 4 bases from V and 4 bases from J; junction bases left unmatched: 9. The CDR3 region is CASSPSGTEPYGYTF. CDR3 coding DNA: TGTGCCAGCAGCCCCTCCGGGACAGAACCCTATGGCTACACCTTC.

DNA for the CDR3: TGTGCCAGCAGCTTGAGACAGGGTAGGGTTTCGTACGAGCAGTACTTC. This sequence encodes CASSLRQGRVSYEQYF. This chain connects TRBV13 to TRBJ2-7, with TRBD1 matching over 7 bases. With 3 bases clipped from V and 4 bases from J, the junction kept 12 bases outside the gene matches. The CDR3 covers 16 residues. In germline, CDR1 is PRHDT, CDR2 FYEKMQ (reference sequence).

About this clone: Within the sample, other DNA sequences also encode this same CDR3. The chain combines TRBV28 with TRBJ1-2, with D uncertain. Germline V gives CDR1 MDHEN, CDR2 SYDVKM. CDR3 size: 13 residues. Trimming left V 3 bases short and J 4 bases short, with 9 bases between. For the CDR3, the DNA is TGTGCCAGCAGTTTTGGCGGAGGCTATGGCTACACCTTC. It translates to CASSFGGGYGYTF.

The V and J genes are TRBV27 and TRBJ2-1, with no clear D. Germline V CDR1 and CDR2: MNHEY, SMNVEV (reference sequence). This CDR3 comprises 16 residues. Trimming cost V 5 bases and J 6 bases, with 20 bases left between them. The DNA of the CDR3 is TGTGCCAGCAGTCCTTACCTTGCGGCCCGCTCCAATGAGCAGTTCTTC. Protein sequence: CASSPYLAARSNEQFF.

V is TRBV6-5 and J is TRBJ1-3; D is possibly TRBD1 (6 bases). V lost 7 bases, J lost 4 bases, and 14 bases lay in between. There are 14 residues in the CDR3. Germline CDR1 MNHEY, CDR2 SVGAGI. CDR3 residues: CASKPRGEGNTIYF. CDR3 nucleotides: TGTGCCAGCAAACCCAGGGGAGAAGGAAACACCATATATTTT.